The rows below give T cell receptor beta chains drawn from one sample of a study of response to subunit inactivated influenza vaccine. From the RT-PCR reads, TCRdb called clonotypes with MiXCR, one entry per CDR3 protein. Among 630,000 or so distinct CDR3 sequences listed, roughly 14% were seen once. This specimen was PBMCs from blood, taken 11 to 12 days after vaccination. These receptors were taken from a man in his fifties who received an inactivated influenza vaccine. CDR3s include the opening cysteine and the closing phenylalanine or tryptophan. A D gene is named only where the DNA matches it firmly. Size is stated for part of the rows, as once, few or many counts, or as a class when the clone is expanded.

TRBV20-1	TRBJ2-3	few	TRBD2	TGCAGTGCTAGGGGGGTAGGCGGGGGGGCCGTAGATACGCAGTATTTT	CSARGVGGGAVDTQYF
TRBV12-3/TRBV12-4	TRBJ2-3	-	TRBD2	TGTGCCAGCAGTACACTAGCGGGGGCCCCCCTCTACACAGATACGCAGTATTTT	CASSTLAGAPLYTDTQYF
TRBV29-1	TRBJ2-3	many	TRBD2	TGCAGCGTTGAGACTAGCGCCCTGATCGGCACGCAGTATTTT	CSVETSALIGTQYF
TRBV12-3/TRBV12-4	TRBJ1-2	few	-	TGTGCCAGCAGTTTAACTCGGAATGGCTACACCTTC	CASSLTRNGYTF
TRBV20-1	TRBJ2-1	-	TRBD2	TGCAGTGCCCCGGGACTAGCGGGGTACAATGAGCAGTTCTTC	CSAPGLAGYNEQFF
TRBV30	TRBJ1-1	few	TRBD1	TGTGCCTGGAGCTCAGGGGGCGCGGGTGAAGCTTTCTTT	CAWSSGGAGEAFF
TRBV7-8	TRBJ2-7	few	TRBD2	TGTGCCAGCAGTTATGATTCGGGACTAGCGGGCTCTTTAGAGGTGTACGAGCAGTACTTC	CASSYDSGLAGSLEVYEQYF
TRBV5-6	TRBJ2-5	many	-	TGTGCCAGCAGCTTGGAGGGTTTTGGTGAGACCCAGTACTTC	CASSLEGFGETQYF
TRBV2	TRBJ1-1	few	TRBD1	TGTGCCAGCAGGTGGACAGGGTGGACTGAAGCTTTCTTT	CASRWTGWTEAFF
TRBV7-2	TRBJ2-2	many	-	TGTGCCAGCAGCTCGCAGGGGACGAACACCGGGGAGCTGTTTTTT	CASSSQGTNTGELFF
TRBV29-1	TRBJ2-7	-	-	TGCAGCATAGGGGTTTACGAGCAGTACTTC	CSIGVYEQYF
TRBV12-3/TRBV12-4	TRBJ2-2	-	TRBD2	TGTGCCAGCAGCAATAGGACTAGTTTGAGTTTCTTAGCCGGGGAGCTGTTTTTT	CASSNRTSLSFLAGELFF
TRBV20-1	TRBJ1-2	few	-	TGCAGTGCTAATAGGCAGGATCTCCTCTATGGCTACACCTTC	CSANRQDLLYGYTF
TRBV21-1	TRBJ2-5	few	-	TGTGCCAGCAGCAACGAAGGGCTATACCAAGAGACCCAGTACTTC	CASSNEGLYQETQYF
TRBV12-3/TRBV12-4	TRBJ2-2	many	TRBD1	TGTGCCAGCAGACCGACAGGGTCCGGGGAGCTGTTTTTT	CASRPTGSGELFF
TRBV6-2/TRBV6-3	TRBJ2-7	few	-	TGTGCCAGCAGCCGCGGGATCGGAAGCTCCTACGAGCAGTACTTC	CASSRGIGSSYEQYF
TRBV20-1	TRBJ2-3	few	TRBD2	TGCAGTGCTAGAGCAGGACTAGCGGAAGATACGCAGTATTTT	CSARAGLAEDTQYF
TRBV20-1	TRBJ2-5	-	-	TGCAGTGCTAGAGATCTCCAGCTAGAGACCCAGTACTTC	CSARDLQLETQYF
TRBV2	TRBJ2-7	-	-	TGTGCCAGCAGCCAGACAGGGACTGATACCAATTACGAGCAGTACTTC	CASSQTGTDTNYEQYF
TRBV5-5	TRBJ2-1	-	TRBD2	TGTGCCAGCAGCCCCGCGGGACTAGTAACCTACAATGAGCAGTTCTTC	CASSPAGLVTYNEQFF
TRBV20-1	TRBJ2-1	-	TRBD2	TGCAGTGCTAGGGGAGGGACTAGCGGGAGAAATGAGCAGTTCTTC	CSARGGTSGRNEQFF
TRBV16	TRBJ2-7	-	TRBD2	TGTGCCAGCAGCCAATTAGAAGCGGGAGGGCCGGAGGAGCAGTACTTC	CASSQLEAGGPEEQYF
TRBV7-9	TRBJ1-5	few	-	TGTGCCAGCAGCTTAGGGGCAGGGGAACAGCCCCAGCATTTT	CASSLGAGEQPQHF
TRBV7-2	TRBJ2-6	few	-	TGTGCCAGCAGCTTAGCGAGGGGCCGTACCTCTGGGGCCAACGTCCTGACTTTC	CASSLARGRTSGANVLTF
TRBV28	TRBJ2-7	-	-	TGTGCCAGCAGATTACAGGGCCCGGCCTACGAGCAGTACTTC	CASRLQGPAYEQYF
TRBV5-4	TRBJ2-1	few	-	TGTGCCAGCAGCTTGGGACACGCTAATGAGCAGTTCTTC	CASSLGHANEQFF
TRBV6-1	TRBJ2-7	-	-	TGTGCCAGCAGCCGCGGGGTGGCCCACGTCTACAAGCAGTACTTC	CASSRGVAHVYKQYF
TRBV6-2/TRBV6-3	TRBJ2-7	-	-	TGTGCCAGCAGTCACGCGAGGGGGGCCTACGAGCAGTACTTC	CASSHARGAYEQYF
TRBV12-3/TRBV12-4	TRBJ1-2	-	-	TGTGCCAGCAGTTTGGGAGGGCTCTATGGCTACACCTTC	CASSLGGLYGYTF
TRBV20-1	TRBJ1-6	-	-	TGCAGTGCTAGAGATTTGGGGCGTGGGTCACCCCTCCACTTT	CSARDLGRGSPLHF
TRBV20-1	TRBJ2-7	-	-	TGCAGTGCCAAGCAGAGAAGCTACGAGCAGTACTTC	CSAKQRSYEQYF
TRBV7-2	TRBJ2-1	-	TRBD2	TGTGCCAGCAGCTTAGCGGGTAGCGGGAGTCATGAGCAGTTCTTC	CASSLAGSGSHEQFF
TRBV20-1	TRBJ2-1	few	TRBD2	TGCAGTGCTAGAATGCGGGGGGGCAGCGCTGTGCAGTTCTTC	CSARMRGGSAVQFF
TRBV5-6	TRBJ2-7	-	-	TGTGCCAGCAGCCGTGAAGACCCATCCGTAGGGTACGAGCAGTACTTC	CASSREDPSVGYEQYF
TRBV24-1	TRBJ2-1	few	TRBD1	TGTGCCACCAGTGAGCCCGGGACAGGGGGCTCCTACAATGAGCAGTTCTTC	CATSEPGTGGSYNEQFF
TRBV12-3/TRBV12-4	TRBJ1-2	few	-	TGTGCCAGCAGTTTAAGCGGGGGCGCCTTCCATGGCTACACCTTC	CASSLSGGAFHGYTF
TRBV14	TRBJ2-5	-	TRBD1	TGTGCCAGCAGCCCCGGGACAGTAAGTACGCAAGAGACCCAGTACTTC	CASSPGTVSTQETQYF
TRBV29-1	TRBJ1-5	-	-	TGCAGCGTTGGTCAACAGGGCAATCAGCCCCAGCATTTT	CSVGQQGNQPQHF
TRBV6-1	TRBJ1-2	-	-	TGTGCCAGCAGTGACAGGGGCTGGGATGGCTACACCTTC	CASSDRGWDGYTF
TRBV5-1	TRBJ2-3	many	TRBD2	TGCGCCAGCAGCGCCTCTCCAGCGGGGAGCACAGATACGCAGTATTTT	CASSASPAGSTDTQYF
TRBV6-2/TRBV6-3	TRBJ2-5	few	TRBD2	TGTGCCAGCAGTTACTATGGACTAGCGGGGACAGGGACGGTCGGGACCCAGTACTTC	CASSYYGLAGTGTVGTQYF
TRBV20-1	TRBJ2-1	few	-	TGCAGTGCTACATCCAACTACAATGAGCAGTTCTTC	CSATSNYNEQFF
TRBV20-1	TRBJ1-1	-	TRBD1	TGCAGTGCTAGAGATGGGACAGCGAACACTGAAGCTTTCTTT	CSARDGTANTEAFF
TRBV5-1	TRBJ2-5	-	TRBD1	TGCGCCAGCAACGATCAGGGGGCACAAGAGACCCAGTACTTC	CASNDQGAQETQYF
TRBV20-1	TRBJ2-1	-	TRBD1	TGCAGTGCCTTAACAGGGGATGGATTTTTCAATGAGCAGTTCTTC	CSALTGDGFFNEQFF